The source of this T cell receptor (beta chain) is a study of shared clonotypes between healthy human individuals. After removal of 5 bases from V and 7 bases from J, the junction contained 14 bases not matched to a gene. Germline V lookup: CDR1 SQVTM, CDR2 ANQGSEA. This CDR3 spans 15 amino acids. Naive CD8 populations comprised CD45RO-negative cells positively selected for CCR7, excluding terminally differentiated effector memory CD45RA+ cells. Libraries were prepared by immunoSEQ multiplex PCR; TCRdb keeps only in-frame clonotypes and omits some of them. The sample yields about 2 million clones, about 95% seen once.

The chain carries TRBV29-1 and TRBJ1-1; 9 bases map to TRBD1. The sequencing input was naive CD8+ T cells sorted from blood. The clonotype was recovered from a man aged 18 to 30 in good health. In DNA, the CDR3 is TGCAGCGTTAAAGGGACAGGGAGAGTGTCTGGTGAAGCTTTCTTT. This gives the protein CSVKGTGRVSGEAFF. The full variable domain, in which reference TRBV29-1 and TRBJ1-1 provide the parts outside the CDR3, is SAVISQKPSRDICQRGTSLTIQCQVDSQVTMMFWYRQQPGQSLTLIATANQGSEATYESGFVIDKFPISRPNLTFSTLTVSNMSPEDSSIYLCSVKGTGRVSGEAFFGQGTRLTVV.